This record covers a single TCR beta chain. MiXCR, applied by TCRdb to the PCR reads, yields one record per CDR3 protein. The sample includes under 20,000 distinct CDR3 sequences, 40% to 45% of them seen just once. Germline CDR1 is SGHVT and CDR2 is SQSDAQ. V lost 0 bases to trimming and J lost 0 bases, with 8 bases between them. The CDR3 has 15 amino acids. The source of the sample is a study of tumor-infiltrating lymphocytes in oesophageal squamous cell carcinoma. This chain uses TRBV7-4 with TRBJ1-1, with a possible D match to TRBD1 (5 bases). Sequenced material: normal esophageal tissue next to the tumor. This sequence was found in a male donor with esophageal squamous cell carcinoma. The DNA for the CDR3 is TGTGCCAGCAGCTTAGCGACAGTCATGAACACTGAAGCTTTCTTT. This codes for CASSLATVMNTEAFF.